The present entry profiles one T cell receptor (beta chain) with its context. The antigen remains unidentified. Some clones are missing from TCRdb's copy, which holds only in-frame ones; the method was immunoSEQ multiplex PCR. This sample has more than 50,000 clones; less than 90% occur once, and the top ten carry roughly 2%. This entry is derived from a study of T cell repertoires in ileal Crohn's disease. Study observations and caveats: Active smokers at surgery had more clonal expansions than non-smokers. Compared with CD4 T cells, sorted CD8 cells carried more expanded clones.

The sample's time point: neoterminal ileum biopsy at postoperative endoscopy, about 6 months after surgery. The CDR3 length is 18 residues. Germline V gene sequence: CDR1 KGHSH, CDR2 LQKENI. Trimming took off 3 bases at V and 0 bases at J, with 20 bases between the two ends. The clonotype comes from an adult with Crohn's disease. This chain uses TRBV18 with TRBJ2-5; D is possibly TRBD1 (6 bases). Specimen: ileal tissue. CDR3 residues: CASSPRQKTTGNQETQYF. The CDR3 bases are TGTGCCAGCTCACCGCGGCAGAAAACGACAGGCAACCAAGAGACCCAGTACTTC.